What follows are 23 T cell receptor beta chains derived from one specimen sequenced in a study of CD8 T cells in Susac syndrome. RNA amounts of roughly 0.5 to 1 ug underwent reverse transcription with random hexamers. TCRdb reprocessed the immunoSEQ multiplex PCR reads via MiXCR and lists one record per CDR3 protein. The top ten hold over 0.4% of the sample, which has more than 80,000 distinct CDR3 sequences, approximately 95% seen once. Sample: CD8+ T cells from PBMCs. The receptor set was obtained from a human donor with Susac syndrome.

The chain recombines TRBV7-9 with TRBJ2-7; D not certain. CDR3 size: 16 residues. Germline CDR1 SEHNR, CDR2 FQNEAQ (reference sequence). V was cut by 5 bases and J by 2 bases, with 19 bases left in between. The CDR3 sequence is CASSPPPAYTTYEQYF. CDR3 DNA sequence: TGTGCCAGCAGCCCACCCCCGGCATACACGACCTACGAGCAGTACTTC.

The genes are TRBV20-1 and TRBJ2-5; 9 bases align to TRBD2. This CDR3 has 13 residues. V dropped 6 bases and J dropped 7; count of bases not matched to a gene: 9. Germline V gene data show CDR1 as DFQATT and CDR2 as SNEGSKA (reference sequence). Here the CDR3 DNA reads TGCAGTGCCGGCGGGGGGGCTGGGGGGACCCAGTACTTC. Translation gives CSAGGGAGGTQYF.

This sequence joins TRBV7-6 and TRBJ2-7; D may be TRBD1 or TRBD2 (5 bases each). The germline CDR1 and CDR2 sequences are SGHVS and FNYEAQ. CDR3 length: 13 amino acids. The V end lost 3 bases, the J end lost 2 bases, and 8 bases lay between the germline ends. The CDR3 nucleotides are TGTGCCAGCAGCTTGGGGGAAGCCTACGAGCAGTACTTC. Translating it yields CASSLGEAYEQYF.

The chain recombines TRBV4-2 with TRBJ1-1; a possible D gene is TRBD1 (5 bases). V was shortened by 4 bases and J by 0 bases, with 12 bases between the two germline ends. The CDR3 has 15 amino acids. Germline V gene lookup returns CDR1 LGHNA and CDR2 YNFKEQ. Written as DNA, the CDR3 is TGTGCCAGCAGCCGAGTCTTGGGACTGAACACTGAAGCTTTCTTT. Its translation: CASSRVLGLNTEAFF.

This chain joins TRBV27 and TRBJ2-7; D not certain. The ends were cut back, 6 bases at V and 0 bases at J, with 9 bases in the middle. The CDR3 is 13 amino acids. The germline CDR1 and CDR2 sequences are MNHEY and SMNVEV (reference sequence). As DNA, the CDR3 is TGTGCCAGCAGCCTTACAGTCTCCTACGAGCAGTACTTC. It encodes CASSLTVSYEQYF.

The V gene is TRBV6-2 or TRBV6-3, the J gene TRBJ1-1, with no clear D. V gave up 3 bases and J gave up 2 bases, with 10 bases separating them. The CDR3 totals 14 residues. Germline CDR1 and CDR2: MNHEY and SVGEGT. DNA for the CDR3: TGTGCCAGCAGTTATGTGACTACTAACACTGAAGCTTTCTTT. Amino acid sequence: CASSYVTTNTEAFF.

This clonotype was found a few times. This chain joins TRBV24-1 and TRBJ2-5; D gene ambiguous. The germline V gene has CDR1 KGHDR and CDR2 SFDVKD. V lost 1 base and J lost 4, with 0 bases in between. This CDR3 is built from 11 residues. The CDR3 nucleotides read TGTGCCACCAGTGATTTAGAGACCCAGTACTTC. Translation: CATSDLETQYF.

The CDR3 here is CASSFYGSGTQYF. The CDR3 region has the DNA TGTGCCAGCAGTTTTTACGGGTCCGGGACCCAGTACTTC. The chain has TRBV27 and TRBJ2-5; no definite D call. V was shortened by 3 bases and J by 7 bases, with 12 bases between the two germline ends. The CDR3 loop spans 13 amino acids. Germline loops: CDR1 MNHEY, CDR2 SMNVEV (reference sequence).

V and J are TRBV10-3 and TRBJ1-1; TRBD1 aligns across 9 bases. The V gene end was trimmed by 11 bases and the J gene end by 7 bases; junction bases not matched to a gene: 8. Germline CDR1 reads ENHRY; CDR2 reads SYGVKD. The CDR3 is 12 amino acids. CDR3 residues: CAVGTGQGEAFF. As DNA, the CDR3 is TGTGCCGTCGGGACAGGGCAGGGTGAAGCTTTCTTT.

The rearrangement links TRBV6-5 to TRBJ1-1; D is perhaps TRBD1 (6 bases). Germline V gives CDR1 MNHEY, CDR2 SVGAGI. The length of the CDR3 is 13 residues. V was cut by 2 bases and J by 4 bases, with 8 bases left in between. This CDR3 reads CASSYQGPTEAFF. DNA for the CDR3: TGTGCCAGCAGTTACCAGGGGCCCACTGAAGCTTTCTTT.

This rearrangement joins TRBV2 to TRBJ2-1; no reliable D call. Per the germline V gene, CDR1 is SNHLY and CDR2 is FYNNEI. Trimming stripped 8 bases from V and 5 bases from J, with 13 bases between. This CDR3 has 13 amino acids. CDR3: CASPAMGNNEQFF. CDR3 bases: TGTGCCAGCCCTGCGATGGGCAACAATGAGCAGTTCTTC.

V usage is TRBV20-1 and J usage is TRBJ2-1, with TRBD1 matching 7 bases. Trimming removed 1 base from V and 6 bases from J; junction bases left unmatched: 3. The CDR3 totals 13 residues. The germline V gene encodes CDR1 DFQATT and CDR2 SNEGSKA (reference sequence). DNA for the CDR3: TGCAGTGCTAGAGCAGGGACAGCCAATGAGCAGTTCTTC. Translated, it gives CSARAGTANEQFF.

V and J are TRBV7-7 and TRBJ2-5; TRBD1 might be the D (5 bases). The ends were cut back, 4 bases at V and 2 bases at J, with 14 bases in the middle. This CDR3 has 15 residues. The germline CDR1 and CDR2 sequences are SSHAT and FNYEAQ (reference sequence). The chain's CDR3 is CASSSSTGLQETQYF. CDR3 bases: TGTGCCAGCAGCTCTTCAACAGGATTGCAAGAGACCCAGTACTTC. The complete variable domain, with remaining parts taken from reference TRBV7-7 and TRBJ2-5, reads GAGVSQSPRYKVTKRGQDVTLRCDPISSHATLYWYQQALGQGPEFLTYFNYEAQPDKSGLPSDRFSAERPEGSISTLTIQRTEQRDSAMYRCASSSSTGLQETQYFGPGTRLLVL.

The chain carries TRBV25-1 and TRBJ1-4; D uncertain. Per germline, CDR1 MGHDK and CDR2 SYGVNS. This CDR3 comprises 13 residues. V gave up 4 bases and J gave up 5 bases, with 8 bases separating them. The CDR3 sequence is CASSVSSNEKLFF. CDR3 sequence (DNA): TGTGCCAGCAGTGTCAGCTCGAATGAAAAACTGTTTTTT.

The table lists this clonotype with a count of one. V gene TRBV13 combines with J gene TRBJ1-1, with D unresolved. CDR1 is PRHDT, CDR2 FYEKMQ, per germline (reference sequence). CDR3 length: 12 residues. V gave up 2 bases and J gave up 5 bases, with 6 bases separating them. CDR3 residues: CASSLRWTEAFF. CDR3 DNA: TGTGCCAGCAGCTTACGGTGGACTGAAGCTTTCTTT.

The V and J genes are TRBV15 and TRBJ2-5; D is undetermined. Germline values: CDR1 LNHNV, CDR2 YYDKDF (reference sequence). CDR3 length: 13 residues. Trimming removed 9 bases at V and 3 bases at J, with 14 bases between. CDR3 in DNA: TGTGCCACGAGCGAAGGGATAGAAGAGACCCAGTACTTC. It yields the protein CATSEGIEETQYF. Full variable domain (outside the CDR3, taken from reference TRBV15 and TRBJ2-5): DAMVIQNPRYQVTQFGKPVTLSCSQTLNHNVMYWYQQKSSQAPKLLFHYYDKDFNNEADTPDNFQSRRPNTSFCFLDIRSPGLGDTAMYLCATSEGIEETQYFGPGTRLLVL.

The chain joins TRBV5-6 to TRBJ2-3; D is possibly TRBD2 (6 bases). The CDR3 spans 14 residues. The V gene lost 2 bases and the J gene lost 10 bases, with 17 bases spanning the gap. Germline V CDR1 and CDR2: SGHDT, YYEEEE. CDR3 loop: CASSFGGEARAQYF. CDR3 DNA: TGTGCCAGCAGCTTCGGTGGGGAGGCCCGTGCGCAGTATTTT.

V gene TRBV15 combines with J gene TRBJ1-1; 8 nucleotides agree with TRBD1. In germline, CDR1 is LNHNV, CDR2 YYDKDF (reference sequence). V gave up 0 bases and J gave up 5 bases; unmatched junction bases: 5. This CDR3 is built from 15 residues. In DNA form, the CDR3 reads TGTGCCACCAGCAGAGACAGGGGGCGAGGGACTGAAGCTTTCTTT. This sequence encodes CATSRDRGRGTEAFF.

This rearrangement joins TRBV9 to TRBJ2-2; no firm D call. V gave up 4 bases and J gave up 6 bases, with 7 bases separating them. CDR3 length: 12 residues. Germline V gene sequence: CDR1 SGDLS, CDR2 YYNGEE. The CDR3 loop is CASSSEAGELFF. The CDR3, as DNA: TGTGCCAGCAGCTCCGAAGCCGGGGAGCTGTTTTTT.

The CDR3 DNA reads TGTGCCAGCACCTTGGGTACAGGGGGCTATGGCTACACCTTC. It is translated as CASTLGTGGYGYTF. The V and J genes are TRBV27 and TRBJ1-2; 8 nucleotides line up with TRBD1. After removal of 7 bases from V and 4 bases from J, the junction contained 8 bases not matched to a gene. Germline loops: CDR1 MNHEY, CDR2 SMNVEV (reference sequence). This CDR3 has 14 amino acids.

The V and J genes are TRBV9 and TRBJ2-5; 8 positions match TRBD2. J lost 2 bases, V lost 0 bases, and 3 bases had no gene match. This CDR3 spans 15 amino acids. Germline CDR1 SGDLS, CDR2 YYNGEE. CDR3 sequence reads: CASSVEGLDQETQYF. The CDR3 nucleotides are TGTGCCAGCAGCGTAGAGGGACTAGATCAAGAGACCCAGTACTTC. Using reference TRBV9 and TRBJ2-5 for the parts outside the CDR3, the full variable domain is DSGVTQTPKHLITATGQRVTLRCSPRSGDLSVYWYQQSLDQGLQFLIQYYNGEERAKGNILERFSAQQFPDLHSELNLSSLELGDSALYFCASSVEGLDQETQYFGPGTRLLVL.

The rearrangement joins TRBV7-9 to TRBJ1-2, with a weak D call TRBD1 (5 bases). The CDR3 extends over 16 amino acids. V lost 4 bases and J 5 bases, leaving 20 bases between the germline ends. Germline V CDR1 and CDR2: SEHNR, FQNEAQ (reference sequence). DNA of the CDR3: TGTGCCAGCAGCTCAGACCCGGGACCGGCCTTATATGGCTACACCTTC. It translates to CASSSDPGPALYGYTF.

The CDR3 nucleotides read TGTGCCAGCAGTCTCCCGACAGGGAATGGCTACACCTTC. Translated, it gives CASSLPTGNGYTF. J is TRBJ1-2 and V is TRBV12-3 or TRBV12-4, with TRBD1 identical over 7 bases. There are 13 residues in the CDR3. Trimming cost V 5 bases and J 6 bases; bases outside gene matches: 6.